The entry below gives a single T cell receptor (beta chain) sequence along with its context. The antigen remains unidentified. The record originates from a study of cytomegalovirus exposure and HLA in healthy donors. Clones were sequenced by immunoSEQ multiplex PCR, and TCRdb holds only the in-frame ones, with some missing. The sample includes 200,000 to 250,000 clones, more than 75% seen only once; the top ten take more than 10%. General study results and limits: A later analysis found first-cohort TCR clusters tended to co-occur in the 90 to 150 validation repertoires.

Germline-derived CDR1 and CDR2 are MDHEN and SYDVKM. The CDR3 loop spans 17 amino acids. Deletions cut 1 base from V and 1 base from J, with 16 bases between. The TCR was taken from a man aged 18 to 29 in good health and CMV-seropositive. The sequenced sample was PBMCs. The chain couples TRBV28 to TRBJ2-5; TRBD1 is a possible D gene (6 bases). CDR3 sequence: CASSLLGNRVSQETQYF. CDR3 nucleotide sequence: TGTGCCAGCAGTTTATTAGGGAACAGGGTCTCCCAAGAGACCCAGTACTTC.